The source of this TCR beta chain is a study of blood T cell repertoires in COVID-19. TCRdb's table, derived via immunoSEQ multiplex PCR, lists solely in-frame clones and lacks some. The sample contains 390,000 or so clones, less than 90% of which appear only once. CDR3 length equals 15 residues. The germline V gene encodes CDR1 MNHEY and CDR2 SVGAGI. V lost 6 bases, J lost 4 bases, and 16 bases lay in between. The chain is built from TRBV6-5 and TRBJ2-1; a weak D match, TRBD2 (5 bases). The sequenced sample was PBMCs or T cells enriched from blood (not recorded which). The TCR sequence derives from a woman aged 45-65 years who had recovered from COVID-19. CDR3 sequence reads: CASRVSVGVYNEQFF. The CDR3 DNA sequence: TGTGCCAGCAGGGTTAGCGTTGGGGTATACAATGAGCAGTTCTTC.